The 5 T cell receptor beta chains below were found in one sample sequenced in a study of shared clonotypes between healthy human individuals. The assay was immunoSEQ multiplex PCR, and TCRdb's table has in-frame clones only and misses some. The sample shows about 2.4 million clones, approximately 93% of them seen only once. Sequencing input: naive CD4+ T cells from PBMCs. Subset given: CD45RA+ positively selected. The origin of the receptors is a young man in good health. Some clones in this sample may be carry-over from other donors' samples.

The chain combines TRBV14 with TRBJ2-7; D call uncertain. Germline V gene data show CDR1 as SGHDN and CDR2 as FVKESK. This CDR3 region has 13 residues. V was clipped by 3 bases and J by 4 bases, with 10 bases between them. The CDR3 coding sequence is TGTGCCAGCAGCCAGGGTCTTAGATACGAGCAGTACTTC. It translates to CASSQGLRYEQYF.

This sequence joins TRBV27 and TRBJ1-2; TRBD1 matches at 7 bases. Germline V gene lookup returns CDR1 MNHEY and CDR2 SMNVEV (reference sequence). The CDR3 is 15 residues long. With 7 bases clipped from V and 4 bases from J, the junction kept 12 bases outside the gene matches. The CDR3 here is CASKKSGGAGYGYTF. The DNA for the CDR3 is TGTGCCAGCAAAAAATCAGGGGGTGCTGGCTATGGCTACACCTTC.

In DNA, the CDR3 is TGTGCCAGCAGCGTCTACCTGAACACTGAAGCTTTCTTT. Translated: CASSVYLNTEAFF. The rearrangement uses TRBV7-8 and TRBJ1-1; D ambiguous. V lost 5 bases to trimming and J lost 0 bases, with 7 bases between them. Germline lookup yields CDR1 SGHVS and CDR2 FQNEAQ. CDR3 length: 13 residues.

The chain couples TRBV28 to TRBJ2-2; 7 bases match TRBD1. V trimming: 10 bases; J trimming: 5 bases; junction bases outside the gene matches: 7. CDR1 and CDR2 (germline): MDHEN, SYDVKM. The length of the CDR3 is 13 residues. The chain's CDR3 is CATRQGRTGELFF. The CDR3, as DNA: TGTGCCACAAGACAGGGAAGAACCGGGGAGCTGTTTTTT.

The chain's CDR3 is CASSLGTTQGGDTQYF. In DNA form, the CDR3 reads TGTGCCAGCAGCTTAGGGACCACCCAGGGCGGAGATACGCAGTATTTT. The chain joins TRBV11-2 to TRBJ2-3; D might be TRBD1 (5 bases). Trimming removed 1 base at V and 5 bases at J, with 16 bases between. Germline V lookup: CDR1 SGHAT, CDR2 FQNNGV. The CDR3 runs to 16 residues.